This entry lists 10 T cell receptor beta chains sequenced from one sample in a study of blood T cell repertoires in COVID-19. The repertoire was sequenced with immunoSEQ multiplex PCR; TCRdb's copy has only in-frame clones and lacks some. The table includes roughly 280,000 clones, roughly nine tenths detected once. The material sequenced was PBMCs or T cells enriched from blood (not recorded which). These receptors all stem from a woman aged 55-69 years who had recovered from COVID-19.

The chain has TRBV5-5 and TRBJ1-4; unclear D gene. From germline, CDR1 is SGHKS and CDR2 YYEKEE (reference sequence). Deletions cut 1 base from V and 4 bases from J, with 17 bases between. The CDR3 has 17 residues. The CDR3: CASSLSLRARDNEKLFF. The CDR3 DNA follows: TGTGCCAGCAGCTTGAGTCTTCGTGCGCGAGATAATGAAAAACTGTTTTTT.

The CDR3 bases are TGTGCCAGTAGTGCGGGACCTCGCGCGTCCTATGGCTACACCTTC. It specifies CASSAGPRASYGYTF. The V gene is TRBV19, the J gene TRBJ1-2; a possible D gene is TRBD1 (5 bases). Deletions cut 5 bases from V and 4 bases from J, with 17 bases between. This CDR3 has 15 residues. The germline V gene encodes CDR1 LNHDA and CDR2 SQIVND (reference sequence).

This sequence joins TRBV18 and TRBJ1-2; the D gene is possibly TRBD1 (5 bases). V was clipped by 4 bases and J by 5 bases, with 14 bases between them. Germline lookup yields CDR1 KGHSH and CDR2 LQKENI. The CDR3 loop spans 14 amino acids. CDR3 amino acids: CASSRPDSGYGYTF. The CDR3 nucleotides are TGTGCCAGCTCACGGCCTGATTCAGGGTATGGCTACACCTTC.

This clone was seen only once. The J gene is TRBJ2-2, the V gene TRBV5-1, with D unclear. Between the trimmed V and J ends, which lost 7 bases and 4 bases, there was a span of 8 bases. Germline V gives CDR1 SGHRS, CDR2 YFSETQ. The CDR3 runs to 12 residues. DNA for the CDR3: TGCGCCAGCCCGGCGGTCACCGGGGAGCTGTTTTTT. Amino acids: CASPAVTGELFF.

This rearrangement joins TRBV7-3 to TRBJ2-2; 10 bases map to TRBD1. The CDR3 covers 14 residues. The germline V gene encodes CDR1 SGHTA and CDR2 FQGTGA. The J segment lost 8 bases and the V segment lost 4 bases, leaving 4 bases of the junction unmatched. The DNA for the CDR3 is TGTGCCAGCAGCTCCGGGACAGGGGAAGGGGAGCTGTTTTTT. Translation: CASSSGTGEGELFF.

The V and J genes are TRBV30 and TRBJ1-2; D possibly corresponds to TRBD1 (5 bases). Germline lookup yields CDR1 GTSNPN and CDR2 SVGIG (reference sequence). The CDR3 runs 11 residues. With 2 bases removed from V and 8 bases from J, the gap between germline ends came to 9 bases. CDR3 in DNA: TGTGCCTGGAGTAGGGGTGGGGGCTACACCTTC. The encoded protein is CAWSRGGGYTF.

The gene calls are TRBV28 and TRBJ1-6; the D is unclear. With 7 bases removed from V and 5 bases from J, the gap between germline ends came to 12 bases. Germline V CDR1 and CDR2: MDHEN, SYDVKM. This CDR3 has 14 residues. CDR3 loop: CASTFLADNSPLHF. In nucleotides, the CDR3 is TGTGCCAGCACCTTCTTGGCGGATAATTCACCCCTCCACTTT.

This clone was detected once. The CDR3 bases are TGTGCCAGCAGAAAAGGGGGGGTTGGCTCTGGGGCCAACGTCCTGACTTTC. Amino acids: CASRKGGVGSGANVLTF. The rearrangement joins TRBV13 to TRBJ2-6; a possible D gene is TRBD2 (7 bases). This CDR3 comprises 17 residues. Germline CDR1 reads PRHDT; CDR2 reads FYEKMQ (reference sequence). Trimming took 6 bases from V and 0 from J, leaving 15 bases between them.

The chain recombines TRBV29-1 with TRBJ2-7; the match to TRBD2 covers 7 bases. Germline V gene sequence: CDR1 SQVTM, CDR2 ANQGSEA. The CDR3 extends over 15 amino acids. Trimming took 7 bases from V and 0 from J; bases not matched to a gene: 12. CDR3 protein: CSAEDGEGYSYEQYF. DNA of the CDR3: TGCAGCGCTGAGGATGGGGAGGGTTACTCCTACGAGCAGTACTTC.

This rearrangement joins TRBV13 to TRBJ2-3, with 11 bases lining up with TRBD2. Germline CDR1 is PRHDT and CDR2 is FYEKMQ (reference sequence). V was clipped by 2 bases and J by 0 bases; unmatched bases: 16. This CDR3 has 21 residues. CDR3 nucleotide sequence: TGTGCCAGCAGCTTAATAGCGGGAGGGCGTGAGGGGCTGGTTAGCACAGATACGCAGTATTTT. Amino acids: CASSLIAGGREGLVSTDTQYF.